This T cell receptor beta chain was profiled in a study of blood T cells in healthy people across ages. Whole-study findings and limits: Using unsorted PBMCs precluded a conclusive naive versus antigen-experienced comparison.

This clonotype was picked up a small number of times. Its target is not known. Being one base from a much bigger clone, this may be a read error. Per sample, extraction of total RNA gave at least 5.5 micrograms in every case. A second PCR of roughly 7 to 11 cycles used a sample-barcoded 5' primer and a J-beta primer mix. A template-switch adaptor containing 12 random nucleotides labeled each cDNA molecule. TCRdb called the 5' RACE reads again in MiXCR, with one record for every CDR3 protein. The sample gives 800,000 to 900,000 distinct CDR3 sequences, around 62% of which show up once; around 30% is in the top ten. This TCR came from a man aged 25-45 years in good health. Sequencing was performed on blood.

CDR3 amino acids: CASSFQAQETQYF. CDR3 sequence (DNA): TGTGCCAGCAGCTTCCAGGCGCAAGAGACCCAGTACTTC. The chain uses TRBV7-2 and TRBJ2-5, with D uncertain. The CDR3 is 13 amino acids. Germline CDR1 is SGHTA and CDR2 is FQGNSA. V lost 3 bases and J lost 2, with 7 bases in between.